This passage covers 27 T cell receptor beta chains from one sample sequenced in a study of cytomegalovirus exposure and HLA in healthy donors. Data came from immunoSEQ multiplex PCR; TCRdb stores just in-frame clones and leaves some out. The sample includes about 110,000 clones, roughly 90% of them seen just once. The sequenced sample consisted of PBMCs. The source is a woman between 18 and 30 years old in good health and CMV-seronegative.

CDR3 sequence: CASSLQRASYEQYF. The CDR3 nucleotides read TGTGCCAGCAGTTTACAGCGGGCCTCCTACGAGCAGTACTTC. This rearrangement joins TRBV27 to TRBJ2-7; D may be TRBD2 (6 bases). CDR3 size: 14 residues. Per germline, CDR1 MNHEY and CDR2 SMNVEV (reference sequence). V lost 2 bases to trimming and J lost 0 bases, with 8 bases between them.

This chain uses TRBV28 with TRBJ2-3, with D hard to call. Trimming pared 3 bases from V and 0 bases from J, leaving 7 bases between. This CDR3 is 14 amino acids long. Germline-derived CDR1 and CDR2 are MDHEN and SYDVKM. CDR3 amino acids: CASSFLVSTDTQYF. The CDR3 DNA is TGTGCCAGCAGTTTTCTAGTTAGCACAGATACGCAGTATTTT.

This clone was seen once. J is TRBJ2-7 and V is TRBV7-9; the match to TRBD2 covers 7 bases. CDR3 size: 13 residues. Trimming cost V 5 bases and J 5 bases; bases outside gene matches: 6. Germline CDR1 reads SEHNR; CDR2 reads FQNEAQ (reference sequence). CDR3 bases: TGTGCCAGCAGCCCGGGAGGCCTCCACGAGCAGTACTTC. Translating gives CASSPGGLHEQYF.

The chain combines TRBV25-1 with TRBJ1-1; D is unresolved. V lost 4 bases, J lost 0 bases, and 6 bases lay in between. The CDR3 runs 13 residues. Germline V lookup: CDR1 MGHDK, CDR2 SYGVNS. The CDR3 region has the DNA TGTGCCAGCAGTGCGGGGATGAACACTGAAGCTTTCTTT. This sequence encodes CASSAGMNTEAFF.

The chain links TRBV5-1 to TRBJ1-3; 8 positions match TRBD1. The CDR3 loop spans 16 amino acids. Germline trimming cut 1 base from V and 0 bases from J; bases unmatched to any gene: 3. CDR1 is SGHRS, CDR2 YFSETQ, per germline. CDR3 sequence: CASSLMGQDSGNTIYF. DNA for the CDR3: TGCGCCAGCAGCTTGATGGGACAGGACTCTGGAAACACCATATATTTT.

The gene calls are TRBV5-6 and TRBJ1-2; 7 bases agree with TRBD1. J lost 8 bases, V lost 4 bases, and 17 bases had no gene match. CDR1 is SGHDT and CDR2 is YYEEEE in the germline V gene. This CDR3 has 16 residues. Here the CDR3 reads CASSIPGTAVGYGYTF. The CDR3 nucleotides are TGTGCCAGCAGCATCCCGGGGACAGCGGTTGGCTACGGCTACACCTTC.

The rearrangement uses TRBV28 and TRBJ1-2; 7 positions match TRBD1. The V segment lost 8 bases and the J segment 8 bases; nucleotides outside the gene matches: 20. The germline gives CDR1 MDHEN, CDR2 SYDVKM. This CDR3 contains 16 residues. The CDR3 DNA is TGTGCCAGCGGAATCCAAACTCAGACAGGGTGGGGCGGCTACACCTTC. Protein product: CASGIQTQTGWGGYTF.

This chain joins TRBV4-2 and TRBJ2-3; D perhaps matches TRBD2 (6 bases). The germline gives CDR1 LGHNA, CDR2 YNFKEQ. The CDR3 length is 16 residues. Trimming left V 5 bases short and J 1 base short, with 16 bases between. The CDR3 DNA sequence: TGTGCCAGCAGCAACCTGGGATCGGGGGGCACAGATACGCAGTATTTT. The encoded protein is CASSNLGSGGTDTQYF.

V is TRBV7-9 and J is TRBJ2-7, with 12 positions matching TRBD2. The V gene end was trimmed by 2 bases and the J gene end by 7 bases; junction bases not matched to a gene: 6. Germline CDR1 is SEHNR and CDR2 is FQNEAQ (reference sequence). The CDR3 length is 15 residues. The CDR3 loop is CASSLYASGRGEQYF. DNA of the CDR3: TGTGCCAGCAGCTTATATGCTAGCGGGAGGGGTGAGCAGTACTTC.

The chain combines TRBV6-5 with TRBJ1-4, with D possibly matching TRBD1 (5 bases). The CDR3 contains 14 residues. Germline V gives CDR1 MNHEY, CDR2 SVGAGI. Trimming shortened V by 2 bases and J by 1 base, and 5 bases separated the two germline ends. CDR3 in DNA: TGTGCCAGCAGTTACCAGGGAACTAATGAAAAACTGTTTTTT. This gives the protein CASSYQGTNEKLFF.

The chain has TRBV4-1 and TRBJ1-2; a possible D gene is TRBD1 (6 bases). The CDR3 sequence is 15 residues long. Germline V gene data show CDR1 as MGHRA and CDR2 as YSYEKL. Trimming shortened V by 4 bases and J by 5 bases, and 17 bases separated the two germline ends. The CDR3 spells CASSPSGAVRYGYTF. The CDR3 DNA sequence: TGCGCCAGCAGCCCGTCAGGGGCCGTTAGGTATGGCTACACCTTC.

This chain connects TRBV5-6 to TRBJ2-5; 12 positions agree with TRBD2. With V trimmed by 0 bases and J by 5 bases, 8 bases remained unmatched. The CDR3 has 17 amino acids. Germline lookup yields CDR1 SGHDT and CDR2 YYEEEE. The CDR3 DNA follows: TGTGCCAGCAGCTTGGACCTAGCGGGAGGGCCAGGGGAGACCCAGTACTTC. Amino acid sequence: CASSLDLAGGPGETQYF.

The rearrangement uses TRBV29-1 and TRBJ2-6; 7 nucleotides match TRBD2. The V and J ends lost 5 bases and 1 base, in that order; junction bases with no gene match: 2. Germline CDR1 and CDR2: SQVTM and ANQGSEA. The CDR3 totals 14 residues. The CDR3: CSVPSGSGANVLTF. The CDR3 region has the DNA TGCAGCGTTCCTAGCGGTTCTGGGGCCAACGTCCTGACTTTC.

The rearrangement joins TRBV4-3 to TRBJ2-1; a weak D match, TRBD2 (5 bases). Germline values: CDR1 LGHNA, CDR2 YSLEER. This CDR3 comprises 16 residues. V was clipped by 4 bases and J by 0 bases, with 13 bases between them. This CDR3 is CASSPEGWGSYNEQFF. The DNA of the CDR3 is TGCGCCAGCAGCCCTGAGGGATGGGGCTCCTACAATGAGCAGTTCTTC.

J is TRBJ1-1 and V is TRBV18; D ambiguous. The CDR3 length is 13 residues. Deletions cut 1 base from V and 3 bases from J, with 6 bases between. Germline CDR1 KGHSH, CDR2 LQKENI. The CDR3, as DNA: TGTGCCAGCTCACCACGGCTTGACACTGAAGCTTTCTTT. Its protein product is CASSPRLDTEAFF.

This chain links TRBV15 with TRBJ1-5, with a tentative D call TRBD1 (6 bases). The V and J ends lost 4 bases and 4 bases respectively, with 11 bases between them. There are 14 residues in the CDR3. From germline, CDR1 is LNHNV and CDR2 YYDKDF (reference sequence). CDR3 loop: CATSTQGQNQPQHF. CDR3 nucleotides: TGTGCCACCAGCACGCAGGGGCAAAATCAGCCCCAGCATTTT.

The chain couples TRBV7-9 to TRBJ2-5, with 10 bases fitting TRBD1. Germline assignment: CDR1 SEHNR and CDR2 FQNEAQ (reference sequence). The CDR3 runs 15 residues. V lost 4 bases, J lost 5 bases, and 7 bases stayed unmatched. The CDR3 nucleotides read TGTGCCAGCAGCTACGGGACAGGGGAATGGGAGACCCAGTACTTC. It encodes CASSYGTGEWETQYF.

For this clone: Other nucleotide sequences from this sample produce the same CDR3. The CDR3 nucleotides are TGCAGCGTTGGGGGGGGCACTGAAGCTTTCTTT. Translation gives CSVGGGTEAFF. The chain recombines TRBV29-1 with TRBJ1-1, with TRBD1 as a possible D gene (5 bases). The CDR3 runs to 11 residues. Germline CDR1 is SQVTM and CDR2 is ANQGSEA. Trimming cost V 4 bases and J 4 bases, with 7 bases left between them.

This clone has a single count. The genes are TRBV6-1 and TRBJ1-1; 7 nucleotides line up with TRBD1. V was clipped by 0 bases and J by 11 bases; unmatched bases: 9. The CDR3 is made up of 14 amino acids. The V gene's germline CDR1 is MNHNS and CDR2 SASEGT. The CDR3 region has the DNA TGTGCCAGCAGTGAAGCCCCCACAGGGGTGTGGGCTTTCTTT. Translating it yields CASSEAPTGVWAFF.

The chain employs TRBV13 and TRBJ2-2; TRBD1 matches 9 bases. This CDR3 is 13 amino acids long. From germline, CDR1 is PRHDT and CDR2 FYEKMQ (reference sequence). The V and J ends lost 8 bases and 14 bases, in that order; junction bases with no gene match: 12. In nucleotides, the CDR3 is TGTGCCAGCTCCAAAGAGGGGACAGGGACCCTGTTTTTT. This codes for CASSKEGTGTLFF. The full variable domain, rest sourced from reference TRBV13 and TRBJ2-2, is AAGVIQSPRHLIKEKRETATLKCYPIPRHDTVYWYQQGPGQDPQFLISFYEKMQSDKGSIPDRFSAQQFSDYHSELNMSSLELGDSALYFCASSKEGTGTLFFGEGSRLTVL.

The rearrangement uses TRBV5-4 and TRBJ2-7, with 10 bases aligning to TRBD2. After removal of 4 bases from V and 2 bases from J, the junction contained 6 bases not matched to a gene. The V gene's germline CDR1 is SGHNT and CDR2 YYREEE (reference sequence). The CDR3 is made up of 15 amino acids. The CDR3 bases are TGTGCCAGCAGCCTAGGACTAGCGGTACCCTACGAGCAGTACTTC. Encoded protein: CASSLGLAVPYEQYF.

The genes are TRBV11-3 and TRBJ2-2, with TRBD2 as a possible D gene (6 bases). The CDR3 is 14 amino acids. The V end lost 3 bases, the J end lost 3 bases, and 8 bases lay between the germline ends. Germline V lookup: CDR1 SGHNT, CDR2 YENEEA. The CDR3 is CASSFSGDTGELFF. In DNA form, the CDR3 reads TGTGCCAGCAGCTTCTCGGGGGACACCGGGGAGCTGTTTTTT. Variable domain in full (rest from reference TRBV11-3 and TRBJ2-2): EAGVVQSPRYKIIEKKQPVAFWCNPISGHNTLYWYLQNLGQGPELLIRYENEEAVDDSQLPKDRFSAERLKGVDSTLKIQPAELGDSAVYLCASSFSGDTGELFFGEGSRLTVL.

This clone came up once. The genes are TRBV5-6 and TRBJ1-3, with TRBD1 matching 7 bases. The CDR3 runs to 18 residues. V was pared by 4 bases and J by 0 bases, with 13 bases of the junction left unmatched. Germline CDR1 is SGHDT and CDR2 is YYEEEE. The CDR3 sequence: CASSAVRGRPRSGNTIYF. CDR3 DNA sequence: TGTGCCAGCAGCGCCGTAAGGGGGCGGCCCCGCTCTGGAAACACCATATATTTT.

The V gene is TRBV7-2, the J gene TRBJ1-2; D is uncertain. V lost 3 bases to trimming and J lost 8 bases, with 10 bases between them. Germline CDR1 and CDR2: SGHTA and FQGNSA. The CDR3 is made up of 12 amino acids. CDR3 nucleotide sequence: TGTGCCAGCAGCTTCCTGAGTTGGGGCTACACCTTC. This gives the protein CASSFLSWGYTF.

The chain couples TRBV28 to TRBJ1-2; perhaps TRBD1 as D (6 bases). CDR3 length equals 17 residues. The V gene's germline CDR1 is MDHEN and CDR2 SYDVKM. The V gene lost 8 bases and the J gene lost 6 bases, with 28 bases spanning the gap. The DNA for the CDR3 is TGTGCCAGCGTCTTGGGCCCGTCCCGGAACAGGGCTAATGGCTACACCTTC. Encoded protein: CASVLGPSRNRANGYTF.

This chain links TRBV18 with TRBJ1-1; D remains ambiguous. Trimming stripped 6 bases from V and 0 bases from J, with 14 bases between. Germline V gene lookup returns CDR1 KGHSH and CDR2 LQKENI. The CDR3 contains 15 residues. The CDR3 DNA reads TGTGCCAGCTCGCCGTCAGTAACCATGAACACTGAAGCTTTCTTT. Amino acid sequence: CASSPSVTMNTEAFF.

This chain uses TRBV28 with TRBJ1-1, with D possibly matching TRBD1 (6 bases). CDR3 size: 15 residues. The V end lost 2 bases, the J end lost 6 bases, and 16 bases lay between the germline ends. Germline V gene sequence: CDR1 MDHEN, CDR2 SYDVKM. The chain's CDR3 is CASSLGGHGTSEAFF. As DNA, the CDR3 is TGTGCCAGCAGTTTAGGTGGGCACGGGACATCTGAAGCTTTCTTT. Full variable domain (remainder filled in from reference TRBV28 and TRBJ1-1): DVKVTQSSRYLVKRTGEKVFLECVQDMDHENMFWYRQDPGLGLRLIYFSYDVKMKEKGDIPEGYSVSREKKERFSLILESASTNQTSMYLCASSLGGHGTSEAFFGQGTRLTVV.